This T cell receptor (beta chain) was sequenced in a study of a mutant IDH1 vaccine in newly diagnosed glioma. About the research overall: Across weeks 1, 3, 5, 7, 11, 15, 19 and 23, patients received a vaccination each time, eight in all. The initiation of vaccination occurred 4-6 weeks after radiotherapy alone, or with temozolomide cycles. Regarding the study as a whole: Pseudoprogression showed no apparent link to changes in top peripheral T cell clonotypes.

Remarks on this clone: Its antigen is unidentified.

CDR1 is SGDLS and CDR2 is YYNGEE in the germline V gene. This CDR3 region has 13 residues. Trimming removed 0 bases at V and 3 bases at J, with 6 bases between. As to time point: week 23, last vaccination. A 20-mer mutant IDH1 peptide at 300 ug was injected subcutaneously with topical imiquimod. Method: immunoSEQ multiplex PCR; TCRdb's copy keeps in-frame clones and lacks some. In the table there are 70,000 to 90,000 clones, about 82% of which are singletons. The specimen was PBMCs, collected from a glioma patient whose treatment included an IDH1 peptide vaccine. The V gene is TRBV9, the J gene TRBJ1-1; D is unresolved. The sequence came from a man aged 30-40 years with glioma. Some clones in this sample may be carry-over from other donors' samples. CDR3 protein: CASSVGGDTEAFF. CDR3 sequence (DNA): TGTGCCAGCAGCGTAGGAGGAGACACTGAAGCTTTCTTT.